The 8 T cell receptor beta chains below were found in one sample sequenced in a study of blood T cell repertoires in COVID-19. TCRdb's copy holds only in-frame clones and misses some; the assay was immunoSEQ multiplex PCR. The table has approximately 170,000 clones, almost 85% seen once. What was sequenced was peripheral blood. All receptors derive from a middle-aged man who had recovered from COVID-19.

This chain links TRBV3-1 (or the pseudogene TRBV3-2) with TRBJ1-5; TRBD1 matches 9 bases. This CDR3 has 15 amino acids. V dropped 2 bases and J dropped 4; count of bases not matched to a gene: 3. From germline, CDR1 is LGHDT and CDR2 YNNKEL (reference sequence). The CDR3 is CASSQPGQGNQPQHF. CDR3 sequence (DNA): TGTGCCAGCAGCCAACCGGGACAGGGAAATCAGCCCCAGCATTTT.

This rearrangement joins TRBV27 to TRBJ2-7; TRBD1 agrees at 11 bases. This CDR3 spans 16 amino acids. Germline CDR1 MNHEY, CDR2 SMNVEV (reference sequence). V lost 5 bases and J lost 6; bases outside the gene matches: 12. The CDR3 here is CASSPTYGTGGSEQYF. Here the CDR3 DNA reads TGTGCCAGCAGTCCAACCTACGGGACAGGGGGTAGCGAGCAGTACTTC.

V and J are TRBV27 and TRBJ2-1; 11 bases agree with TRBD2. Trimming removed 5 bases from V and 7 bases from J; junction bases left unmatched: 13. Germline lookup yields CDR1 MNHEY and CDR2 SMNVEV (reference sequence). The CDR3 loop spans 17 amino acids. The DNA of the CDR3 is TGTGCCAGCAGTACGACAGGGTCTACTAGCGGGAGAAATGAGCAGTTCTTC. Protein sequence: CASSTTGSTSGRNEQFF.

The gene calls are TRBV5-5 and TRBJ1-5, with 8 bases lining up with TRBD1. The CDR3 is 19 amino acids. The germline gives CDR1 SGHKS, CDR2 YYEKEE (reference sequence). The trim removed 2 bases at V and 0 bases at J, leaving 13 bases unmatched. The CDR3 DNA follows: TGTGCCAGCAGCTTTCAATCTGCAGGGGGCGTATCTAGCAATCAGCCCCAGCATTTT. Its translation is CASSFQSAGGVSSNQPQHF.

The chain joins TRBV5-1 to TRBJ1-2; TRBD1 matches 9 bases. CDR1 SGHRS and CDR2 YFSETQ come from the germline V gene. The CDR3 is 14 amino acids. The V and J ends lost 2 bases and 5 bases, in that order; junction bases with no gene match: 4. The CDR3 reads CASSFGQGSYGYTF. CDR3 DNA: TGCGCCAGCAGCTTCGGACAGGGGTCATATGGCTACACCTTC.

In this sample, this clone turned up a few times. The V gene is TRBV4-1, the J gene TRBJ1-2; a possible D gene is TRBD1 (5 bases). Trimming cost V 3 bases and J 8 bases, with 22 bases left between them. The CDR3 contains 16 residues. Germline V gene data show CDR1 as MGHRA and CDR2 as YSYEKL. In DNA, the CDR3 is TGCGCCAGCAGCCAGTCGAGACGGACAACCCTTAGCGGCTACACCTTC. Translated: CASSQSRRTTLSGYTF.

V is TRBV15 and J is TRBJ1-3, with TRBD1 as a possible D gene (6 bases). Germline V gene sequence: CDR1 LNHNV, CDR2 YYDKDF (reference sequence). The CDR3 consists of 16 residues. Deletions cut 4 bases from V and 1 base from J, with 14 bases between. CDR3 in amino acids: CATSNSHRASGNTIYF. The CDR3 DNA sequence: TGTGCCACCAGCAACTCACACAGGGCGTCTGGAAACACCATATATTTT.

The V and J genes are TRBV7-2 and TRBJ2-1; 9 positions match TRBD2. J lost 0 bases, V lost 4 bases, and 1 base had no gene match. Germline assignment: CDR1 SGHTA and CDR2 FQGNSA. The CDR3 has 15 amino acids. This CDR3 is CASSSSGASYNEQFF. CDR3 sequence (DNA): TGTGCCAGCAGCTCTAGCGGGGCCTCCTACAATGAGCAGTTCTTC. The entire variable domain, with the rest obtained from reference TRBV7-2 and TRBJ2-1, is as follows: GAGVSQSPSNKVTEKGKDVELRCDPISGHTALYWYRQSLGQGLEFLIYFQGNSAPDKSGLPSDRFSAERTGGSVSTLTIQRTQQEDSAVYLCASSSSGASYNEQFFGPGTRLTVL.